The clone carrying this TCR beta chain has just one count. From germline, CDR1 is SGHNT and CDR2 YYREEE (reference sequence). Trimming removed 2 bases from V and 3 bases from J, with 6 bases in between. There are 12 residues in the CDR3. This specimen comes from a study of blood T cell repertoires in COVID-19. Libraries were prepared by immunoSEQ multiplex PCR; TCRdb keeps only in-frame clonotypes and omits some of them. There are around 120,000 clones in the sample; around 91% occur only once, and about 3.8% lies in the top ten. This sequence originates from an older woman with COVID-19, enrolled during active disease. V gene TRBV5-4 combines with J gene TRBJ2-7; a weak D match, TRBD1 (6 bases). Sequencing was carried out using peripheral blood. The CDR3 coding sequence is TGTGCCAGCAGCTTAGGGGGCTACGAGCAGTACTTC. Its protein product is CASSLGGYEQYF.